This TCR beta chain was captured in a study of beta chain features in type 1 diabetes. Of the isolated RNA, all was reverse transcribed, and so the sequenced material was expressed TCRB transcripts. Sequencing used immunoSEQ multiplex PCR; TCRdb keeps in-frame clones, though not all of them. The sample yields about 340,000 clones, roughly 14% seen once. CD45RO/CCR7/CD25/CD127/CD95/CD27 staining was used to isolate CD4+ naive, central memory, regulatory and stem cell-like memory cells by sorting. This clone was detected only a few times. As yet, its antigen is unknown. Other DNA sequences in this sample translate to the same CDR3. Overall study findings and caveats: When Type 1 diabetes patients were examined, their TCRB CDR3s proved moderately but significantly shorter in all four CD4+ subsets. Whether TCRB rearrangement is influenced by HLA type was left unresolved in this analysis. Compared to healthy donors, patients appeared to have naive, central memory and Treg TCRB repertoires that were more alike. Although PCR might favor shorter templates, it would do so equally in patients and controls.

This CDR3 has 13 amino acids. The V gene's germline CDR1 is SGDLS and CDR2 YYNGEE. Trimming cost V 0 bases and J 3 bases, with 6 bases left between them. The genes are TRBV9 and TRBJ1-1; perhaps TRBD1 as D (6 bases). Sequencing used naive CD4+ T cells from blood. This TCR came from a woman aged 18-30 years with type 1 diabetes. The CDR3 spells CASSVDRDTEAFF. In DNA, the CDR3 is TGTGCCAGCAGCGTAGACAGGGACACTGAAGCTTTCTTT.